What follows is one TCR beta chain and its context. This record comes from a study of blood T cell repertoires in COVID-19. The wider study: The United States, Italy and Spain were the sources of the acute and convalescent COVID-19 samples.

Clones were read by immunoSEQ multiplex PCR, and TCRdb kept only the in-frame ones, dropping some. The sample contains tens of thousands of clones, approximately 90% of which appear only once. CDR3 length equals 16 residues. CDR1 and CDR2 (germline): SGDLS, YYNGEE. Trimming removed 0 bases at V and 4 bases at J, with 13 bases between. The TCR was taken from a man in his forties or fifties with active COVID-19. Sequenced sample: peripheral blood. The chain combines TRBV9 with TRBJ2-2; D is ambiguous. CDR3 bases: TGTGCCAGCAGCGTAGAGGCAGGTCTGGGCACCGGGGAGCTGTTTTTT. This codes for CASSVEAGLGTGELFF. Together with reference TRBV9 and TRBJ2-2, the CDR3 gives the full variable domain: DSGVTQTPKHLITATGQRVTLRCSPRSGDLSVYWYQQSLDQGLQFLIQYYNGEERAKGNILERFSAQQFPDLHSELNLSSLELGDSALYFCASSVEAGLGTGELFFGEGSRLTVL.